This T cell receptor beta chain was profiled in a study of long-term antiretroviral therapy in people with HIV. Investigators performed immunoSEQ version v3.0 at survey level. Sequencing was intended to reach about 35,000-50,000 T-cell genomes per sample. Clones were sequenced by immunoSEQ multiplex PCR, and TCRdb holds only the in-frame ones, with some missing. This sample yields over 15,000 clones, of which 70% to 90% are seen a single time; around 4.9% belongs to the top ten. Looked up from germline, CDR1 is SQVTM and CDR2 is ANQGSEA. The CDR3 totals 13 residues. Trimming shortened V by 6 bases and J by 3 bases, and 15 bases separated the two germline ends.

The clonotype originates from a woman in her forties with HIV. Sequencing was performed on unsorted PBMCs, taken 0.5 years after starting antiretroviral therapy. This rearrangement joins TRBV29-1 to TRBJ2-7, with a weak D call TRBD1 (7 bases). The CDR3 DNA is TGCAGCGTCGCGGGACAGAAAGTCTACGAGCAGTACTTC. Amino acid sequence: CSVAGQKVYEQYF.